This note documents a single TCR beta chain sequence. Original processing notes: Researchers report that nucleated cell counts were estimated from reference gene primer amplification. Sequencing used immunoSEQ multiplex PCR; TCRdb keeps in-frame clones, though not all of them. That table gives V, J and clone size, and the DNA gave D and trimming. The sample consists of about 15,000 clones, 80% to 90% of them appearing once. This record belongs to a study of blood T cell repertoires in COVID-19. Study information: T cells, B-cell-depleted T cells, or PBMCs supplied cDNA or gDNA.

Looked up from germline, CDR1 is MNHEY and CDR2 is SMNVEV (reference sequence). V lost 5 bases, J lost 6 bases, and 5 bases stayed unmatched. This CDR3 contains 13 residues. The chain joins TRBV27 to TRBJ2-7, with 9 bases matching TRBD1. Sequencing was carried out using peripheral blood. The receptor was isolated from a man between 65 and 79 years old in a cohort sampled during active COVID-19. In DNA, the CDR3 is TGTGCCAGCAGTCTTAACAGGGGGCTCGAGCAGTACTTC. This codes for CASSLNRGLEQYF.